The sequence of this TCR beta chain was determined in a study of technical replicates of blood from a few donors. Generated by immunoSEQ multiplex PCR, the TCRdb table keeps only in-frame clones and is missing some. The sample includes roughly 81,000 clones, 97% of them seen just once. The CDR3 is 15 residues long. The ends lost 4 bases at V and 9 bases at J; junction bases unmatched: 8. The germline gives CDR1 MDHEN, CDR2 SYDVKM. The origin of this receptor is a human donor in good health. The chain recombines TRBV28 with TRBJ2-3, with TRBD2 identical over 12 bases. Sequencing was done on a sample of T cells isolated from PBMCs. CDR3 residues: CASSYRLAGVLTQYF. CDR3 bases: TGTGCCAGCAGTTACCGACTAGCGGGGGTACTAACGCAGTATTTT. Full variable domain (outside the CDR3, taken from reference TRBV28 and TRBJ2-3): DVKVTQSSRYLVKRTGEKVFLECVQDMDHENMFWYRQDPGLGLRLIYFSYDVKMKEKGDIPEGYSVSREKKERFSLILESASTNQTSMYLCASSYRLAGVLTQYFGPGTRLTVL.